The present T cell receptor (beta chain) was sequenced within a study of patients and donors after allogeneic stem cell transplantation. The CDR3 consists of 14 residues. Per germline, CDR1 LGHDT and CDR2 YNNKEL (reference sequence). Trimming stripped 0 bases from V and 6 bases from J, with 12 bases between. MiXCR was run by TCRdb on the RT-PCR reads, yielding one entry per CDR3 protein. Of roughly 880,000 distinct CDR3 sequences in the sample, around 17% are singletons; the top ten hold approximately 5.9%. This chain connects TRBV3-1 to TRBJ2-7; D not certain. This clonotype was obtained from a human donor who was either an allogeneic HSCT recipient or a stem cell or donor lymphocyte infusion donor (not recorded which). It is not recorded whose cells these are; they may come from a transplant donor. The sample consisted of blood, either unsorted or a sorted T cell fraction (not recorded which). CDR3 bases: TGTGCCAGCAGCCAAGACATGGTAGGTGGCGAGCAGTACTTC. Protein product: CASSQDMVGGEQYF.